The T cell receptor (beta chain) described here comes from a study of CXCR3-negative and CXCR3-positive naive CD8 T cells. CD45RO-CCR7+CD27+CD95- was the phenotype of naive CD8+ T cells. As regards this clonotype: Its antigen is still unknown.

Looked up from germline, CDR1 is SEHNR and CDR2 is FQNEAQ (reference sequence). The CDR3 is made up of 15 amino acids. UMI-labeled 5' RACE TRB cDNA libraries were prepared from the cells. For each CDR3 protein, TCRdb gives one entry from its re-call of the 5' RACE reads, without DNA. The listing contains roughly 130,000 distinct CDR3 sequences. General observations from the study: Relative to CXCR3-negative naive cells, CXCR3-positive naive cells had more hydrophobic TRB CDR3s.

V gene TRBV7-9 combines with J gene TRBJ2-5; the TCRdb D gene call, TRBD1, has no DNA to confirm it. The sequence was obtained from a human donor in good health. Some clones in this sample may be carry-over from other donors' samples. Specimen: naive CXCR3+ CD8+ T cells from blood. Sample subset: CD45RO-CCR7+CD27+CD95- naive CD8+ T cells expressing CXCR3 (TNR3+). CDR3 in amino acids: CASSAQGRNHETQYF.